These 25 T cell receptor beta chains were sequenced from one sample in a study of T-cell reconstitution after alpha-beta-depleted transplantation in children. This sample's TCRbeta library carried unique molecular identifier barcodes. TCRdb recomputed calls from the PCR reads with MiXCR, one row per CDR3 protein. Of a few hundred thousand distinct CDR3 sequences detected, around 21% appear once; the ten largest clones hold 3.5% to 4%. The sample consisted of PBMCs from the stem cell graft donor, taken from the stem cell graft. These receptors were collected from a human donor who donated a stem cell graft to a child with acute myeloid leukemia.

The genes are TRBV7-9 and TRBJ2-1, with 10 bases that match TRBD2. The CDR3 has 15 amino acids. Per germline, CDR1 SEHNR and CDR2 FQNEAQ (reference sequence). V shed 4 bases and J 5 bases; nucleotides not matched to a gene: 5. The CDR3: CASSSSSGRNNEQFF. The CDR3 region has the DNA TGTGCCAGCAGCTCCTCTAGCGGGAGAAACAATGAGCAGTTCTTC.

The CDR3 protein is CASRTGMASTDTQYF. CDR3 DNA: TGCGCCAGCAGGACGGGCATGGCTAGCACAGATACGCAGTATTTT. The chain has TRBV5-1 and TRBJ2-3; D unclear. Per the germline V gene, CDR1 is SGHRS and CDR2 is YFSETQ. The CDR3 loop spans 15 amino acids. The V end was cut by 5 bases, the J end by 0 bases, with 13 bases between.

The chain combines TRBV5-1 with TRBJ2-1; possible D gene TRBD2, 6 bases. CDR1 SGHRS and CDR2 YFSETQ come from the germline V gene. V was trimmed by 1 base and J by 0 bases, leaving 14 bases between them. The CDR3 loop spans 17 amino acids. CDR3 in amino acids: CASSLSRTGASYNEQFF. In DNA form, the CDR3 reads TGCGCCAGCAGCTTGAGCCGAACGGGAGCCTCCTACAATGAGCAGTTCTTC.

At least ten counts were recorded for this clonotype. The chain joins TRBV20-1 to TRBJ2-7; D may be TRBD2 (5 bases). The CDR3 contains 13 residues. Germline CDR1 reads DFQATT; CDR2 reads SNEGSKA (reference sequence). V shed 1 base and J shed 6 bases, with 13 bases lying between them. CDR3 in amino acids: CSARGGNLLEQYF. CDR3 nucleotides: TGCAGTGCTAGAGGAGGGAATCTCCTCGAGCAGTACTTC.

This clonotype was found a few times. The chain recombines TRBV9 with TRBJ2-3; perhaps TRBD2 as D (6 bases). CDR1 and CDR2 (germline): SGDLS, YYNGEE. Trimming took 0 bases from V and 2 from J, leaving 13 bases between them. The CDR3 sequence is 16 residues long. The CDR3 sequence: CASSVGRESATDTQYF. The CDR3 nucleotides are TGTGCCAGCAGCGTAGGCCGGGAGTCGGCCACAGATACGCAGTATTTT.

The chain links TRBV15 to TRBJ2-2; TRBD2 aligns across 8 bases. In germline, CDR1 is LNHNV, CDR2 YYDKDF (reference sequence). With V trimmed by 1 base and J by 5 bases, 3 bases remained unmatched. The CDR3 consists of 15 residues. The CDR3 DNA reads TGTGCCACCAGCAGAGTCGGGGGGGTTACCGGGGAGCTGTTTTTT. It translates to CATSRVGGVTGELFF.

The J gene is TRBJ2-7, the V gene TRBV11-2, with D maybe TRBD2 (7 bases). From germline, CDR1 is SGHAT and CDR2 FQNNGV. The CDR3 has 14 amino acids. V was clipped by 4 bases and J by 3 bases, with 13 bases between them. The CDR3 is CASSYKGGVYEQYF. The DNA of the CDR3 is TGTGCCAGCAGCTATAAAGGGGGGGTCTACGAGCAGTACTTC.

This clonotype has just a few counts. The chain carries TRBV15 and TRBJ2-3; D not resolved. CDR1 is LNHNV, CDR2 YYDKDF, per germline (reference sequence). The CDR3 runs to 15 residues. The V end lost 2 bases, the J end lost 4 bases, and 13 bases lay between the germline ends. As DNA, the CDR3 is TGTGCCACCAGCAGATTACGACCTGACTCAGATACGCAGTATTTT. This codes for CATSRLRPDSDTQYF. Based on the CDR3 plus reference TRBV15 and TRBJ2-3, the full variable domain is DAMVIQNPRYQVTQFGKPVTLSCSQTLNHNVMYWYQQKSSQAPKLLFHYYDKDFNNEADTPDNFQSRRPNTSFCFLDIRSPGLGDTAMYLCATSRLRPDSDTQYFGPGTRLTVL.

CDR3 in amino acids: CASSIGQGRNSPLHF. The DNA for the CDR3 is TGTGCCAGTAGTATAGGGCAGGGAAGGAATTCACCCCTCCACTTT. The J gene is TRBJ1-6, the V gene TRBV19, with TRBD1 as a possible D gene (5 bases). The CDR3 extends over 15 amino acids. Germline-derived CDR1 and CDR2 are LNHDA and SQIVND (reference sequence). The V end was cut by 1 base, the J end by 7 bases, with 11 bases between.

This clonotype was seen more than once but under ten times. The rearrangement joins TRBV29-1 to TRBJ2-2; unclear D gene. V lost 7 bases to trimming and J lost 6 bases, with 12 bases between them. Germline loops: CDR1 SQVTM, CDR2 ANQGSEA. This CDR3 contains 12 residues. CDR3 in amino acids: CSAGMIPGELFF. CDR3 DNA: TGCAGCGCTGGCATGATCCCCGGGGAGCTGTTTTTT.

This sequence joins TRBV29-1 and TRBJ2-7, with D possibly TRBD2 on 5 matching bases. CDR3 length: 12 residues. In germline, CDR1 is SQVTM, CDR2 ANQGSEA. With 7 bases removed from V and 1 base from J, the gap between germline ends came to 11 bases. CDR3 region: CSAGSVSYEQYF. The CDR3 coding sequence is TGCAGCGCTGGTAGCGTTTCCTACGAGCAGTACTTC.

In this sample, this clonotype turned up many times. The gene calls are TRBV29-1 and TRBJ2-3; D is unresolved. Looked up from germline, CDR1 is SQVTM and CDR2 is ANQGSEA. The CDR3 consists of 13 residues. Trimming took 3 bases from V and 1 from J, leaving 8 bases between them. The CDR3 protein is CSVERTGTDTQYF. In nucleotides, the CDR3 is TGCAGCGTTGAGCGTACAGGCACAGATACGCAGTATTTT.

This clonotype was seen a handful of times. The rearrangement uses TRBV12-3 or TRBV12-4 and TRBJ1-3; D not certain. CDR3 length: 17 residues. Trimming took 5 bases from V and 1 from J, leaving 18 bases between them. The CDR3 DNA is TGTGCCAGCAGTACTCAGGAGAAGATCCAATCTGGAAACACCATATATTTT. This gives the protein CASSTQEKIQSGNTIYF.

This clonotype came up a few times. This chain joins TRBV5-5 and TRBJ2-5; TRBD1 might be the D (6 bases). Trimming left V 1 base short and J 1 base short, with 11 bases between. The CDR3 has 15 amino acids. Germline CDR1 reads SGHKS; CDR2 reads YYEKEE (reference sequence). The CDR3 sequence is CASSLQQGTQETQYF. CDR3 in DNA: TGTGCCAGCAGCTTGCAGCAGGGGACCCAAGAGACCCAGTACTTC.

This clonotype was observed a few times. CDR3 sequence: CASSVPASGMETQYF. The CDR3 DNA follows: TGCGCCAGCAGTGTGCCGGCTAGCGGGATGGAGACCCAGTACTTC. The chain employs TRBV10-2 and TRBJ2-5; 9 bases line up with TRBD2. CDR1 is WSHSY, CDR2 SAAADI, per germline. With V trimmed by 4 bases and J by 5 bases, 8 bases remained unmatched. This CDR3 region has 15 residues.

The J gene is TRBJ2-7, the V gene TRBV20-1; the D gene is possibly TRBD2 (5 bases). The CDR3 contains 15 residues. Trimming cost V 3 bases and J 0 bases, with 15 bases left between them. The germline V gene encodes CDR1 DFQATT and CDR2 SNEGSKA (reference sequence). The CDR3 region is CSASPLSGSSYEQYF. The CDR3 DNA sequence: TGCAGTGCTAGCCCACTAAGCGGTAGCTCCTACGAGCAGTACTTC.

The rearrangement joins TRBV29-1 to TRBJ1-2, with TRBD1 matching 7 bases. With V trimmed by 0 bases and J by 3 bases, 4 bases remained unmatched. The CDR3 has 14 amino acids. Per the germline V gene, CDR1 is SQVTM and CDR2 is ANQGSEA. The CDR3 region is CSVEDSDRYYGYTF. In DNA form, the CDR3 reads TGCAGCGTTGAAGATTCGGACAGGTACTATGGCTACACCTTC.

This clonotype came up a few times. The DNA is omitted, as the CDR3 cannot be located on it reliably, and the CDR3 follows TCRdb's listing. This sequence joins TRBV29-1 and TRBJ2-3; whether TRBD1, the table's D call, matches the DNA was not checked. Counting both end residues, the CDR3 totals 15 amino acids. Germline CDR1 is SQVTM and CDR2 is ANQGSEA. The CDR3: CSGWGNGTSLDTRYF.

The V and J genes are TRBV5-1 and TRBJ2-1; the match to TRBD1 covers 8 bases. This CDR3 region has 20 residues. The germline V gene has CDR1 SGHRS and CDR2 YFSETQ. The V and J ends lost 0 bases and 4 bases, in that order; junction bases with no gene match: 18. The CDR3 DNA sequence: TGCGCCAGCAGCTTGGGGGCCGAGACAGGGGTCTATATTTGGTACAATGAGCAGTTCTTC. It is translated as CASSLGAETGVYIWYNEQFF.

The gene calls are TRBV28 and TRBJ2-7; TRBD2 is a possible D gene (5 bases). Trimming took 6 bases from V and 2 from J, leaving 17 bases between them. There are 15 residues in the CDR3. Germline CDR1 MDHEN, CDR2 SYDVKM. CDR3: CASSPRRESTYEQYF. The CDR3 nucleotides are TGTGCCAGCAGCCCCCGCCGGGAATCTACCTACGAGCAGTACTTC.

This clonotype was seen more than once but under ten times. V is TRBV5-5 and J is TRBJ2-7; TRBD2 might be the D (5 bases). The CDR3 consists of 16 residues. CDR1 and CDR2 from the germline V gene are SGHKS and YYEKEE (reference sequence). Trimming took off 1 base at V and 5 bases at J, with 19 bases between the two ends. In nucleotides, the CDR3 is TGTGCCAGCAGCTTGTGGTTCGCGCCTTCCGGGGACGAGCAGTACTTC. Translation: CASSLWFAPSGDEQYF. The variable domain in full, completed from reference TRBV5-5 and TRBJ2-7, reads DAGVTQSPTHLIKTRGQQVTLRCSPISGHKSVSWYQQVLGQGPQFIFQYYEKEERGRGNFPDRFSARQFPNYSSELNVNALLLGDSALYLCASSLWFAPSGDEQYFGPGTRLTVT.

V is TRBV7-9 and J is TRBJ2-1; possibly TRBD2 for D (6 bases). Germline V lookup: CDR1 SEHNR, CDR2 FQNEAQ (reference sequence). Trimming cost V 5 bases and J 4 bases, with 12 bases left between them. This CDR3 region has 14 residues. The CDR3: CASSPGDNYNEQFF. The CDR3 DNA follows: TGTGCCAGCAGCCCGGGAGATAATTACAATGAGCAGTTCTTC.

This clonotype came up a few times. Germline and junction disagree at one end, which may indicate a read error. This sequence joins TRBV2 and TRBJ2-1; D possibly corresponds to TRBD2 (5 bases). Germline loops: CDR1 SNHLY, CDR2 FYNNEI. CDR3 length equals 15 residues. CDR3 amino acids: CASTELERRYNEQFF. As DNA, the CDR3 is TGTGCCAGCACTGAACTAGAACGGAGGTACAATGAGCAGTTCTTC.

This sequence joins TRBV15 and TRBJ2-3; 12 nucleotides match TRBD2. The ends lost 7 bases at V and 5 bases at J; junction bases unmatched: 4. Germline V CDR1 and CDR2: LNHNV, YYDKDF (reference sequence). The CDR3 contains 14 residues. CDR3 in amino acids: CATMTGLAGDTQYF. In DNA, the CDR3 is TGTGCCACCATGACGGGACTAGCGGGAGATACGCAGTATTTT.

This clonotype has at least ten counts. The V call is TRBV12-3 or TRBV12-4, the J call TRBJ2-3, with 8 bases fitting TRBD1. Losses at the gene ends were 7 bases for V and 3 bases for J; bases not matched to a gene: 15. CDR3 size: 17 residues. This CDR3 is CASNPPRGRGLTDTQYF. In DNA, the CDR3 is TGTGCCAGCAACCCCCCGCGGGGCAGGGGGCTAACAGATACGCAGTATTTT.